Below, one TCR beta chain is given with its context. Antigen: not known. This sample stems from a study of post-analysis software for immune sequencing data. cDNA libraries of TCR beta carried unique molecular identifiers. TCRdb independently ran MiXCR on the PCR reads; one entry per CDR3 protein. Of 350,000 to 450,000 distinct CDR3 sequences listed, less than 35% are singletons. V dropped 4 bases and J dropped 1 base, with 10 bases sitting between them. The CDR3 is 14 amino acids. Study-wide results and limits: For normalized Chao1 diversity, multiple sclerosis patients scored significantly lower than controls did. When the samples were clustered directly with F measure, those that had been prepared in the same batch showed strong co-clustering. Roughly five TRBV segments appeared more often in patients than in controls, and TRBV5-6, TRBV5-1 and TRBV20-1 were among these.

The sample taken for sequencing was blood. The chain uses TRBV12-3 or TRBV12-4 and TRBJ1-1; possible D gene TRBD1, 6 bases. This TCR was recovered from a girl aged 10-17 years with multiple sclerosis. As DNA, the CDR3 is TGTGCCAGCAGTTGGGGGGGCCCGAACACTGAAGCTTTCTTT. It yields the protein CASSWGGPNTEAFF.